The 10 T cell receptor beta chains presented below share a single source sample, sequenced in a study of cytomegalovirus exposure and HLA in healthy donors. PCR was performed using 60 Vbeta and 13 Jbeta primers. TCRdb's table, derived via immunoSEQ multiplex PCR, lists solely in-frame clones and lacks some. Recorded for this sample: around 140,000 clones. Specimen: PBMCs. The source is a male donor in good health and CMV-seronegative.

The chain has TRBV6-4 and TRBJ1-1, with D perhaps TRBD1 (6 bases). Trimming cost V 6 bases and J 6 bases, with 20 bases left between them. The CDR3 sequence is 15 residues long. Per the germline V gene, CDR1 is MRHNA and CDR2 is SNTAGT. CDR3 in amino acids: CASRRNRDPNAEAFF. CDR3 DNA sequence: TGTGCCAGCAGGAGGAACAGGGACCCAAACGCTGAAGCTTTCTTT.

CDR3 region: CAWSVRQGGDSPLHF. Here the CDR3 DNA reads TGTGCCTGGAGTGTACGCCAGGGTGGCGATTCACCCCTCCACTTT. The chain employs TRBV30 and TRBJ1-6; perhaps TRBD1 as D (5 bases). The V end lost 0 bases, the J end lost 8 bases, and 14 bases lay between the germline ends. The CDR3 has 15 residues. In germline, CDR1 is GTSNPN, CDR2 SVGIG (reference sequence).

The V call is TRBV19, the J call TRBJ2-7; 8 positions match TRBD1. There are 14 residues in the CDR3. Germline V lookup: CDR1 LNHDA, CDR2 SQIVND (reference sequence). Trimming cost V 2 bases and J 5 bases; bases outside gene matches: 5. The CDR3 region has the DNA TGTGCCAGTAGTATACTACAGGGGGTCAACGAGCAGTACTTC. Amino acid sequence: CASSILQGVNEQYF. Based on the CDR3 plus reference TRBV19 and TRBJ2-7, the full variable domain is DGGITQSPKYLFRKEGQNVTLSCEQNLNHDAMYWYRQDPGQGLRLIYYSQIVNDFQKGDIAEGYSVSREKKESFPLTVTSAQKNPTAFYLCASSILQGVNEQYFGPGTRLTVT.

This chain uses TRBV11-2 with TRBJ2-1; 9 bases align to TRBD2. Germline CDR1 SGHAT, CDR2 FQNNGV. The CDR3 totals 17 residues. V was pared by 5 bases and J by 5 bases, with 13 bases of the junction left unmatched. The CDR3 loop reads CASSLLLAGEKNNEQFF. In nucleotides, the CDR3 is TGTGCCAGCAGCCTCCTTTTAGCGGGGGAGAAGAACAATGAGCAGTTCTTC.

The chain has TRBV2 and TRBJ2-3; 8 bases align to TRBD2. This CDR3 is 16 amino acids long. Germline V lookup: CDR1 SNHLY, CDR2 FYNNEI. V lost 8 bases and J lost 2; bases outside the gene matches: 12. CDR3 amino acids: CASGSGGLTDTDTQYF. In DNA, the CDR3 is TGTGCCAGCGGATCGGGGGGGCTTACAGACACAGATACGCAGTATTTT.

The gene calls are TRBV30 and TRBJ2-7; a weak D match, TRBD2 (5 bases). The CDR3 is 15 residues long. Germline V lookup: CDR1 GTSNPN, CDR2 SVGIG (reference sequence). With 1 base removed from V and 1 base from J, the gap between germline ends came to 14 bases. CDR3 DNA: TGTGCCTGGAGTGCCAGGCGGACGGGATCCTACGAGCAGTACTTC. This gives the protein CAWSARRTGSYEQYF.

This sequence joins TRBV9 and TRBJ2-7, with 8 bases fitting TRBD1. This CDR3 is built from 15 residues. Germline V CDR1 and CDR2: SGDLS, YYNGEE. Unmatched junction bases numbered 5, after V lost 0 bases and J lost 3 bases. CDR3 nucleotides: TGTGCCAGCAGCGTAGAGACAGGGGATGTCTACGAGCAGTACTTC. It is translated as CASSVETGDVYEQYF.

The chain has TRBV18 and TRBJ1-2; 8 positions match TRBD1. Looked up from germline, CDR1 is KGHSH and CDR2 is LQKENI. The CDR3 loop spans 14 amino acids. The junction had 7 bases not matched to a gene; V was cut back by 3 bases and J by 7 bases. The CDR3, as DNA: TGTGCCAGCTCACCCCTAGACAGGGGTCGTGGCTACACCTTC. Encoded protein: CASSPLDRGRGYTF.

The genes are TRBV13 and TRBJ2-1; TRBD2 agrees at 12 bases. After removal of 5 bases from V and 2 bases from J, the junction contained 4 bases not matched to a gene. The CDR3 runs to 16 residues. The germline CDR1 and CDR2 sequences are PRHDT and FYEKMQ (reference sequence). In DNA, the CDR3 is TGTGCCAGCAGCAGACGGACTAGCGGGACCTACAATGAGCAGTTCTTC. Amino acids: CASSRRTSGTYNEQFF.

The rearrangement links TRBV7-2 to TRBJ2-5, with D unclear. CDR3 length: 15 amino acids. Germline loops: CDR1 SGHTA, CDR2 FQGNSA. V lost 5 bases, J lost 5 bases, and 18 bases lay in between. CDR3 in DNA: TGTGCCAGCAGCCTTACGCCCACGAAGAGGGAGACCCAGTACTTC. Protein sequence: CASSLTPTKRETQYF.